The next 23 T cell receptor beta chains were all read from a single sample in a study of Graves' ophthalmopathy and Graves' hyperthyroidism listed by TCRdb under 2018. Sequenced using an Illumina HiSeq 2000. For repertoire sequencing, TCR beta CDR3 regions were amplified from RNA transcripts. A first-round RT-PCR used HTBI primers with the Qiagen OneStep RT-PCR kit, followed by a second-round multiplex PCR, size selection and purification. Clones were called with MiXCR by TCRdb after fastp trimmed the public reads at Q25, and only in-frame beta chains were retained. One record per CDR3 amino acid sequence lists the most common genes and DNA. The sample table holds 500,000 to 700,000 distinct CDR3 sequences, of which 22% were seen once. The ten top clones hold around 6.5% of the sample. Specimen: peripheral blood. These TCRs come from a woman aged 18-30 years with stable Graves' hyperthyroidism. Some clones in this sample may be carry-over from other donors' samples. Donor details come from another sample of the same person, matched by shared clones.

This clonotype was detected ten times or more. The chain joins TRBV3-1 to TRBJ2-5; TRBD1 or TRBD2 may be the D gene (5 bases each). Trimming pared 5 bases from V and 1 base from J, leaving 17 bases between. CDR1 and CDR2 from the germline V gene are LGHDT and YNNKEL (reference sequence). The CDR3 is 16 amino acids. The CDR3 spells CASSDLLGGAQETQYF. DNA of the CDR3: TGTGCCAGCAGCGACTTACTAGGTGGGGCCCAAGAGACCCAGTACTTC.

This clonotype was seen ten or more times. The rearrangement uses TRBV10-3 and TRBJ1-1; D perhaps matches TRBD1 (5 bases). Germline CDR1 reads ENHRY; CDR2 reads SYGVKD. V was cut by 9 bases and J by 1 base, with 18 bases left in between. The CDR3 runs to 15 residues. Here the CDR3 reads CAISAGGYKNTEAFF. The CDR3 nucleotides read TGTGCCATTTCGGCGGGGGGGTATAAGAACACTGAAGCTTTCTTT.

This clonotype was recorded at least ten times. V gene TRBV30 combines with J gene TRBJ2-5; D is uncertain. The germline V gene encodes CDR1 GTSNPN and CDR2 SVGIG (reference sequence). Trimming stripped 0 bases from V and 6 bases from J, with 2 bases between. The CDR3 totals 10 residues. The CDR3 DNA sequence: TGTGCCTGGAGTGTTCAGACCCAGTACTTC. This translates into CAWSVQTQYF.

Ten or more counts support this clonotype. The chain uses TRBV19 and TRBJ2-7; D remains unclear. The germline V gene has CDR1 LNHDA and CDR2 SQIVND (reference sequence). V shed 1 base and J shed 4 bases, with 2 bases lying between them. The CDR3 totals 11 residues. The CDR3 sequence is CASSIGYEQYF. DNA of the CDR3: TGTGCCAGTAGTATAGGATACGAGCAGTACTTC.

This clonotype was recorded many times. CDR3 DNA sequence: TGTGCCATCGCCATTAGGGCGGAAGAGACCCAGTACTTC. Its translation is CAIAIRAEETQYF. The chain recombines TRBV10-3 with TRBJ2-5; D remains unclear. The CDR3 runs to 13 residues. Germline V gene lookup returns CDR1 ENHRY and CDR2 SYGVKD. Trimming removed 8 bases from V and 3 bases from J, with 13 bases in between.

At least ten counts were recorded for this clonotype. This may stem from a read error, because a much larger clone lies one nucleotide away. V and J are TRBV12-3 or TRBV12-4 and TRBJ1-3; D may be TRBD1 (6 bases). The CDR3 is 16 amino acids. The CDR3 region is CASSLRDTPSGNTVYF. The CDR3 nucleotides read TGTGCCAGCAGTTTACGGGACACCCCGTCTGGAAACACCGTATATTTT.

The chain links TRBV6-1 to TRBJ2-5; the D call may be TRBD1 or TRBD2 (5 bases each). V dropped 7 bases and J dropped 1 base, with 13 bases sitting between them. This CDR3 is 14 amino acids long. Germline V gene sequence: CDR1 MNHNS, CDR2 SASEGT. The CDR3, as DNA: TGTGCCAGCATAGAGGGGTACGGCCAAGAGACCCAGTACTTC. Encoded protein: CASIEGYGQETQYF.

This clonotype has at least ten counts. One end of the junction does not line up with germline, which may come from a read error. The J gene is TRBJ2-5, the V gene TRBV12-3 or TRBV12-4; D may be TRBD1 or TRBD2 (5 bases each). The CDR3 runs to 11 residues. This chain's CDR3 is CASRRGEAQYF. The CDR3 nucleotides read TGTGCCAGCAGGAGGGGAGAGGCCCAGTACTTC.

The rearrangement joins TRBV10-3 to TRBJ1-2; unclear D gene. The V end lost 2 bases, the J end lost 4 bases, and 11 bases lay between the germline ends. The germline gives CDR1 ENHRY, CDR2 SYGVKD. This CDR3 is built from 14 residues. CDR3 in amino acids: CAISEGLDPYGYTF. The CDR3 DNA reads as TGTGCCATCAGTGAGGGTCTGGATCCCTATGGCTACACCTTC.

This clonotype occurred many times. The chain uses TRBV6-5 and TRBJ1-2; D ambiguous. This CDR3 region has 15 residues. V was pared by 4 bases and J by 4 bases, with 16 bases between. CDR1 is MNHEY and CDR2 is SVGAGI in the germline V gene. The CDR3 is CASSSPGRQAYGYTF. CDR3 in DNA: TGTGCCAGCAGTTCCCCGGGGAGGCAAGCCTATGGCTACACCTTC.

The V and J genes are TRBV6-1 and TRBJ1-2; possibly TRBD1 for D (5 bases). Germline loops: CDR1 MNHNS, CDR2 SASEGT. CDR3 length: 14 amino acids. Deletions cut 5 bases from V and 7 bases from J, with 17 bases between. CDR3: CASSTPGVSTGYTF. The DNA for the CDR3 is TGTGCCAGCAGTACCCCGGGGGTCTCTACTGGCTACACCTTC.

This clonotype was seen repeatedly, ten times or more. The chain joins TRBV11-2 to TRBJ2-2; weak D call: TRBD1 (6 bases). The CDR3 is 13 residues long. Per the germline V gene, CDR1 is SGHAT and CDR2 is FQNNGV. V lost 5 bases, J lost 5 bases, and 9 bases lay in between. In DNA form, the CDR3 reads TGTGCCAGCAGCACTGACAGGACCGGGGAGCTGTTTTTT. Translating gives CASSTDRTGELFF.

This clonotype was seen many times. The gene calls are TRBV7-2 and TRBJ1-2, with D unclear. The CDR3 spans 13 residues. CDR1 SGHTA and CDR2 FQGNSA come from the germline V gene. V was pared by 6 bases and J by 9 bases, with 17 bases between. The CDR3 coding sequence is TGTGCCAGCAGGGCCCGGTCCCTGGAGAGCTACACCTTC. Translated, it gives CASRARSLESYTF.

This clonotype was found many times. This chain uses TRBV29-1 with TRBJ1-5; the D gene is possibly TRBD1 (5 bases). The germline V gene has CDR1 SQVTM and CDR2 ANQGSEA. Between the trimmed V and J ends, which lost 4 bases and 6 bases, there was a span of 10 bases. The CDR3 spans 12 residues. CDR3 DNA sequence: TGCAGCGTTGGGGGGGGAGCTCAGCCCCAGCATTTT. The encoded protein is CSVGGGAQPQHF.

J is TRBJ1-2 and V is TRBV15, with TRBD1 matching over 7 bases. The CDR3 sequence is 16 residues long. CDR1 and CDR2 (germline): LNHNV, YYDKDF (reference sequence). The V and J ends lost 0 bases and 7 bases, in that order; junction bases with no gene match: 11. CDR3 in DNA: TGTGCCACCAGCAGAGATCTGAACAGGGGAGTGAGTGGCTACACCTTC. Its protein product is CATSRDLNRGVSGYTF.

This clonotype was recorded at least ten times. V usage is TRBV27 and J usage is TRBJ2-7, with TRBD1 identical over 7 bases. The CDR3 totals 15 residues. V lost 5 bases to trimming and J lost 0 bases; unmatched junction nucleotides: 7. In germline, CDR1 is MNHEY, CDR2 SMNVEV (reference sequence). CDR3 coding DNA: TGTGCCAGCAGTGATAGGGGGCGGAGCTCCTACGAGCAGTACTTC. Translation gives CASSDRGRSSYEQYF.

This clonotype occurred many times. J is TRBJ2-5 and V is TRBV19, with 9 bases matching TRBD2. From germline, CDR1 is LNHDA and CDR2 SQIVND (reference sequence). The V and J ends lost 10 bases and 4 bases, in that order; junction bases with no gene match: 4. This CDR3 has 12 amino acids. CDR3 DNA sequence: TGTGCCACCAAAGCGGGAGGAGAGACCCAGTACTTC. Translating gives CATKAGGETQYF. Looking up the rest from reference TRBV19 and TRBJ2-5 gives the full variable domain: DGGITQSPKYLFRKEGQNVTLSCEQNLNHDAMYWYRQDPGQGLRLIYYSQIVNDFQKGDIAEGYSVSREKKESFPLTVTSAQKNPTAFYLCATKAGGETQYFGPGTRLLVL.

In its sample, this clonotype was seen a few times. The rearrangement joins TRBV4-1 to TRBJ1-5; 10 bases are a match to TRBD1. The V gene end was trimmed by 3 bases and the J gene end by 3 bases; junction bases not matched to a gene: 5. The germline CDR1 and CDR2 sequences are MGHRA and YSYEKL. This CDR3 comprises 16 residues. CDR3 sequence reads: CASSQWGTGDNQPQHF. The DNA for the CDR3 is TGCGCCAGCAGCCAGTGGGGGACAGGGGACAATCAGCCCCAGCATTTT.

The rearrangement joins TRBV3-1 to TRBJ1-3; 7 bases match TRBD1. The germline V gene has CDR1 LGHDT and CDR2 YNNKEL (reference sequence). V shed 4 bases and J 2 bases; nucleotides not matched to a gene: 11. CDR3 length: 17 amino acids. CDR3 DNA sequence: TGTGCCAGCAGCCCACAACAGGGGACGATTGCTGGAAACACCATATATTTT. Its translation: CASSPQQGTIAGNTIYF.

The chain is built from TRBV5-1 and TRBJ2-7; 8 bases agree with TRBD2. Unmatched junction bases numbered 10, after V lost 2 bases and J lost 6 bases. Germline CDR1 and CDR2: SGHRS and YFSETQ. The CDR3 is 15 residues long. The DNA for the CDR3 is TGCGCCAGCAGCTTTAGTACGGGAGGGTTGAGCGAGCAGTACTTC. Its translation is CASSFSTGGLSEQYF.

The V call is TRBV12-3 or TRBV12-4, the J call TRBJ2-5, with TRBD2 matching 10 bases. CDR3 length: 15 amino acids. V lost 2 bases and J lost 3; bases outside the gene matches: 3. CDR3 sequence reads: CASSLRSGREETQYF. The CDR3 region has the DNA TGTGCCAGCAGTTTAAGGAGCGGGAGGGAAGAGACCCAGTACTTC.

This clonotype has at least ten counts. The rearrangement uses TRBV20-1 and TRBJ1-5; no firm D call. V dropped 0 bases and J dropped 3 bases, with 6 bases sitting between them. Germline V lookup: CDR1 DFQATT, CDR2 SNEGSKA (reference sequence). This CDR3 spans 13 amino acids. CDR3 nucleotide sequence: TGCAGTGCTAGAGACAGTGTCAATCAGCCCCAGCATTTT. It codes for CSARDSVNQPQHF.

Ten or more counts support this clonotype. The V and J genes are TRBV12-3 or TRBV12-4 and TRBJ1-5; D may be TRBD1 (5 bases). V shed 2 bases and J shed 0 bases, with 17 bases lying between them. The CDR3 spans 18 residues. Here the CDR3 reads CASSLILGVQISNQPQHF. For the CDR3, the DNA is TGTGCCAGCAGTTTAATCCTGGGGGTACAGATTAGCAATCAGCCCCAGCATTTT.